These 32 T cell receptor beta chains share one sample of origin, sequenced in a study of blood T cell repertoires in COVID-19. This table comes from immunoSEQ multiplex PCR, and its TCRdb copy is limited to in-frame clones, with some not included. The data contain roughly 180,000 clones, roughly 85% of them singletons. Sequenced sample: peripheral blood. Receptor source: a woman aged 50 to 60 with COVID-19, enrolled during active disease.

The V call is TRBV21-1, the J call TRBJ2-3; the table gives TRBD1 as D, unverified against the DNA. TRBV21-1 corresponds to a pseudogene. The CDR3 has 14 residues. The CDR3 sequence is CASSRGRGTDTQYF. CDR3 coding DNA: TGTGCCAGCAGCAGGGGGCGCGGCACAGATACGCAGTATTTT.

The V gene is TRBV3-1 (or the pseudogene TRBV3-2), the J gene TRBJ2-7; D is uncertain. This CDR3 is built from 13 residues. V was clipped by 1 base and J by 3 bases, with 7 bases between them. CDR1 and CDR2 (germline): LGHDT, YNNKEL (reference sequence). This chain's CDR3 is CASSQGVLYEQYF. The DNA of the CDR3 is TGTGCCAGCAGCCAAGGCGTGCTCTACGAGCAGTACTTC.

The DNA for the CDR3 is TGCAGTGCGCGCGGGGCGTATGAGCAGTTCTTC. As protein: CSARGAYEQFF. V usage is TRBV20-1 and J usage is TRBJ2-1, with D tentatively TRBD2 (6 bases). Germline V gene data show CDR1 as DFQATT and CDR2 as SNEGSKA (reference sequence). The V end was cut by 6 bases, the J end by 8 bases, with 11 bases between. The CDR3 consists of 11 residues.

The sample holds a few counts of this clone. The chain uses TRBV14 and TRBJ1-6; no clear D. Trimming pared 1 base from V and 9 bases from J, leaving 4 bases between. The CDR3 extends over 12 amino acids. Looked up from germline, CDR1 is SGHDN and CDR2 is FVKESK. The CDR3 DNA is TGTGCCAGCAGCCAAGTCGGTTCACCCCTCCACTTT. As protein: CASSQVGSPLHF.

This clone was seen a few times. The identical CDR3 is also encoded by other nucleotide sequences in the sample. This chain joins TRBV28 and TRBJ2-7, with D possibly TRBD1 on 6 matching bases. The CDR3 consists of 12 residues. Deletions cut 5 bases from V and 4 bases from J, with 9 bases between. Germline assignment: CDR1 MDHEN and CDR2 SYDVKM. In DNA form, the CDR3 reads TGTGCCAGCAGTAGTACAGGGTACGAGCAGTACTTC. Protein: CASSSTGYEQYF.

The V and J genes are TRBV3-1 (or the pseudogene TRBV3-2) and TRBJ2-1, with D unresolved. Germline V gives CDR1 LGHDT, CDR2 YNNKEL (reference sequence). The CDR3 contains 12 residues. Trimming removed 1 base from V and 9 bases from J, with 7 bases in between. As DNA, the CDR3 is TGTGCCAGCAGCCAAGTCGCTAGTGAGCAGTTCTTC. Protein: CASSQVASEQFF.

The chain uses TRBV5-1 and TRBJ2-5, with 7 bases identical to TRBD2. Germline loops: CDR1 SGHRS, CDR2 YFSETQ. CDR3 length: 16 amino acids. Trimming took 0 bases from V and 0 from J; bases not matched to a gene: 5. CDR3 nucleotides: TGCGCCAGCAGCTTGGCGGGGCGGGGGAACCAAGAGACCCAGTACTTC. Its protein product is CASSLAGRGNQETQYF.

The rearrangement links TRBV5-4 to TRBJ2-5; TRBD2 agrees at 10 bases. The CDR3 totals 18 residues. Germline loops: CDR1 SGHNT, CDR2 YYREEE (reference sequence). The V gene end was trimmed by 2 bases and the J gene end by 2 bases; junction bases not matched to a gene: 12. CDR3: CASSLQRGGTMRQETQYF. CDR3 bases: TGTGCCAGCAGCTTACAGCGGGGGGGCACTATGAGACAAGAGACCCAGTACTTC.

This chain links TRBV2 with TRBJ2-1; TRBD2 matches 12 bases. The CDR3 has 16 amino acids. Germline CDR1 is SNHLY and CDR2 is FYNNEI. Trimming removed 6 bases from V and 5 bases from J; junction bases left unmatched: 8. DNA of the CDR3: TGTGCCAGCAGCCCTAGCGGGGGGGCCCCAAACAATGAGCAGTTCTTC. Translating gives CASSPSGGAPNNEQFF.

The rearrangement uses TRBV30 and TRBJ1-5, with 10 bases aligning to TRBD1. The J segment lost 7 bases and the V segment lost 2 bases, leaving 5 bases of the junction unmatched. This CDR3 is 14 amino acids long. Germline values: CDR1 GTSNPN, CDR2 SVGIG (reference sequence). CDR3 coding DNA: TGTGCCTGGAGTCAAGACAGGGGGCTCCAGCCCCAGCATTTT. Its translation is CAWSQDRGLQPQHF. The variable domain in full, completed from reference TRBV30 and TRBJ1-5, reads SQTIHQWPATLVQPVGSPLSLECTVEGTSNPNLYWYRQAAGRGLQLLFYSVGIGQISSEVPQNLSASRPQDRQFILSSKKLLLSDSGFYLCAWSQDRGLQPQHFGDGTRLSIL.

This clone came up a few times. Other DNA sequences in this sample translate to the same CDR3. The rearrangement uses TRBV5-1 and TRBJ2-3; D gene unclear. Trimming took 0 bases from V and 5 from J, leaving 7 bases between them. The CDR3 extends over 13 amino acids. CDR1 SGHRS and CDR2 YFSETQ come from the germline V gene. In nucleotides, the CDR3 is TGCGCCAGCAGCTTGGCTGTTCTAGATACGCAGTATTTT. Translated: CASSLAVLDTQYF.

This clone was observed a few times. The chain's CDR3 is CASSPRGADGYTF. The CDR3 nucleotides read TGTGCCAGCAGCCCCCGCGGGGCGGATGGCTACACCTTC. This rearrangement joins TRBV9 to TRBJ1-2; TRBD1 might be the D (5 bases). CDR3 length equals 13 residues. V lost 4 bases and J 6 bases, leaving 13 bases between the germline ends. The germline V gene has CDR1 SGDLS and CDR2 YYNGEE. Together with reference TRBV9 and TRBJ1-2, the CDR3 gives the full variable domain: DSGVTQTPKHLITATGQRVTLRCSPRSGDLSVYWYQQSLDQGLQFLIQYYNGEERAKGNILERFSAQQFPDLHSELNLSSLELGDSALYFCASSPRGADGYTFGSGTRLTVV.

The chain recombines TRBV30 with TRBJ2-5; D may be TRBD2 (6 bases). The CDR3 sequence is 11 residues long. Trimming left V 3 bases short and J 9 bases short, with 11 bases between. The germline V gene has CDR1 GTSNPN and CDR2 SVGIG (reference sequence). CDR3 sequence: CAWSVSGSQYF. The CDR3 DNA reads TGTGCCTGGAGCGTCAGCGGGTCCCAGTACTTC.

The CDR3 sequence is CASSMGRADLYGYTF. The CDR3 nucleotides are TGTGCCAGTAGTATGGGCAGGGCAGATCTCTATGGCTACACCTTC. The rearrangement links TRBV19 to TRBJ1-2, with D tentatively TRBD1 (5 bases). The germline V and J ends were trimmed by 3 bases and 4 bases, with 15 bases remaining between them. There are 15 residues in the CDR3. The germline V gene has CDR1 LNHDA and CDR2 SQIVND (reference sequence).

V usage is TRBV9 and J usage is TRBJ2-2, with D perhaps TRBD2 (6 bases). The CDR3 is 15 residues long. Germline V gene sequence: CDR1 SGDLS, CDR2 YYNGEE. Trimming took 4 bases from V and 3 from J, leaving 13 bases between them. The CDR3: CASSQGRGDTGELFF. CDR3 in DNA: TGTGCCAGCAGCCAAGGGCGGGGAGACACCGGGGAGCTGTTTTTT.

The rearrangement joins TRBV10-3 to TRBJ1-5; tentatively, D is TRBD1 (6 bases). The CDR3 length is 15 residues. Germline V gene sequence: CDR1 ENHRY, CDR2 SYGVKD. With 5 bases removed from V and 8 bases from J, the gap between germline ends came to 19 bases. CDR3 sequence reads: CAISPRGGSRKPQHF. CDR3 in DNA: TGTGCCATCAGTCCTCGAGGGGGATCCAGAAAGCCCCAGCATTTT.

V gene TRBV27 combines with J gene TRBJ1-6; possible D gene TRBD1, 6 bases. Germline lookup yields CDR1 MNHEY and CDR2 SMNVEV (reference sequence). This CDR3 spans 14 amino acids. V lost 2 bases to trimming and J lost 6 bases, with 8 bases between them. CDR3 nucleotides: TGTGCCAGCAGTTTACAGGGGTTTAATTCACCCCTCCACTTT. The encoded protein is CASSLQGFNSPLHF.

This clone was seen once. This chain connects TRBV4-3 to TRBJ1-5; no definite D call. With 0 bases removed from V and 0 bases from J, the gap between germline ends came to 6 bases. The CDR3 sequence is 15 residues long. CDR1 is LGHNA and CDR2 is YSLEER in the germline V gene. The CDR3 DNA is TGCGCCAGCAGCCAAGATTCTAATAGCAATCAGCCCCAGCATTTT. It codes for CASSQDSNSNQPQHF.

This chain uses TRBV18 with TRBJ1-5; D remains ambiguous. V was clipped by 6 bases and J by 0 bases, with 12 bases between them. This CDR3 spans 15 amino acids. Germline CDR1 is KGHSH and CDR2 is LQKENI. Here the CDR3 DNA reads TGTGCCAGCTCTCGCTCGGGGATTAGCAATCAGCCCCAGCATTTT. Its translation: CASSRSGISNQPQHF.

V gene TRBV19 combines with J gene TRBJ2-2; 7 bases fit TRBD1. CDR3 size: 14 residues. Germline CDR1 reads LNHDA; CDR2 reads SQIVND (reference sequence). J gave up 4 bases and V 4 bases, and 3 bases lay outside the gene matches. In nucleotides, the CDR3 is TGTGCCAGTAGTACGGGACAGCGCACCGGGGAGCTGTTTTTT. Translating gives CASSTGQRTGELFF.

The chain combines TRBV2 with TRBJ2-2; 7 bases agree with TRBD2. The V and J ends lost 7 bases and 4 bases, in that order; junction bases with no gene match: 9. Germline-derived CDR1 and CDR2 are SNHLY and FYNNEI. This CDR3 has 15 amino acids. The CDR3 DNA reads TGTGCCAGCACCCGGAGGGCTAGCGGCACCGGGGAGCTGTTTTTT. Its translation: CASTRRASGTGELFF.

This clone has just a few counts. CDR3 loop: CAISESGTGSGNTIYF. DNA for the CDR3: TGTGCCATCAGTGAGTCCGGGACAGGGTCCGGAAACACCATATATTTT. The rearrangement joins TRBV10-3 to TRBJ1-3; 9 nucleotides match TRBD1. CDR1 and CDR2 from the germline V gene are ENHRY and SYGVKD. After removal of 0 bases from V and 4 bases from J, the junction contained 4 bases not matched to a gene. This CDR3 has 16 amino acids.

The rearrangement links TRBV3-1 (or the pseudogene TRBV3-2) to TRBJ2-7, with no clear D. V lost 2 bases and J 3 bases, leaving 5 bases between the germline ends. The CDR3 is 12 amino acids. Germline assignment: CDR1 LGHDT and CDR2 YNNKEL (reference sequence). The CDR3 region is CASSQPGYEQYF. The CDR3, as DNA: TGTGCCAGCAGCCAACCAGGCTACGAGCAGTACTTC.

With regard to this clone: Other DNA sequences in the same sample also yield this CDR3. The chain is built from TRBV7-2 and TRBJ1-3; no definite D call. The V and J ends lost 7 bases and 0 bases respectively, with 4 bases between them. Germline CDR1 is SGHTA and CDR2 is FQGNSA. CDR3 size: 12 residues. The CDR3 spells CASTYSGNTIYF. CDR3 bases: TGTGCCAGCACCTACTCTGGAAACACCATATATTTT.

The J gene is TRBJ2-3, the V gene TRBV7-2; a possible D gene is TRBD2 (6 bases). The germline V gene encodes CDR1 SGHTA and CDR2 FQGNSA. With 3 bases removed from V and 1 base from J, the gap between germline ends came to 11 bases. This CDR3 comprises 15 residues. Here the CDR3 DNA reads TGTGCCAGCAGCTTTGCGGGGTTCGGCACAGATACGCAGTATTTT. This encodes CASSFAGFGTDTQYF.

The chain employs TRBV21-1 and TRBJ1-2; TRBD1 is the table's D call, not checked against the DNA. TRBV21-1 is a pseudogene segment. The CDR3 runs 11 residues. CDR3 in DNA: TGTGCCACCCTGGGACAGGGTGGCTACACCTTC. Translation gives CATLGQGGYTF.

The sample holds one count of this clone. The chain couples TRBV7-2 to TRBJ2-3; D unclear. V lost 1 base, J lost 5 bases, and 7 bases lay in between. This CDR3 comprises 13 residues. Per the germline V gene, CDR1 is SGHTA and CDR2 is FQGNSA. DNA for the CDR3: TGTGCCAGCAGCTTAGGAGGAAGAGATACGCAGTATTTT. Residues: CASSLGGRDTQYF.

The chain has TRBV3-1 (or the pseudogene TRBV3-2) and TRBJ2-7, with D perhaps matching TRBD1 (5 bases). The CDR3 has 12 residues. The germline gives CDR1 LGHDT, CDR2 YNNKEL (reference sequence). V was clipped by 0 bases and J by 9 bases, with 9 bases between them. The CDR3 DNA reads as TGTGCCAGCAGCCAAGACTGGGGCGGGCAGTACTTC. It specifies CASSQDWGGQYF.

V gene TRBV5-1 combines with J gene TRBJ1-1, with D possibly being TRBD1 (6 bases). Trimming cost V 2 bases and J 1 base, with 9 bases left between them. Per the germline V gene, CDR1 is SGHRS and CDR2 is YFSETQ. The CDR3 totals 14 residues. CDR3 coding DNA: TGCGCCAGCAGCTTTCGACAGGCGAACACTGAAGCTTTCTTT. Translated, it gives CASSFRQANTEAFF. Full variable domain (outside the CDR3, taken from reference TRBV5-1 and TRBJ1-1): KAGVTQTPRYLIKTRGQQVTLSCSPISGHRSVSWYQQTPGQGLQFLFEYFSETQRNKGNFPGRFSGRQFSNSRSEMNVSTLELGDSALYLCASSFRQANTEAFFGQGTRLTVV.

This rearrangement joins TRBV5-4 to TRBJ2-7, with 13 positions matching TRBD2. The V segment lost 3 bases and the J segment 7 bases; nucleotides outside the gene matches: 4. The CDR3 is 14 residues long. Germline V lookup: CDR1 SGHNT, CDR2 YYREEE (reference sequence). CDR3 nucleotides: TGTGCCAGCAGCTCCGGACTAGCGGGGGAAGAGCAGTACTTC. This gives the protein CASSSGLAGEEQYF.

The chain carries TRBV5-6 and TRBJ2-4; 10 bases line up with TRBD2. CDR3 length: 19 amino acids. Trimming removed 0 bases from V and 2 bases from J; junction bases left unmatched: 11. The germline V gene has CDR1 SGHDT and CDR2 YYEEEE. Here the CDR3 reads CASSLEASGGYYSKNIQYF. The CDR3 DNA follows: TGTGCCAGCAGCTTGGAGGCTAGCGGGGGTTACTACTCCAAAAACATTCAGTACTTC. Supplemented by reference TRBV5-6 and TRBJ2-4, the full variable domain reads DAGVTQSPTHLIKTRGQQVTLRCSPKSGHDTVSWYQQALGQGPQFIFQYYEEEERQRGNFPDRFSGHQFPNYSSELNVNALLLGDSALYLCASSLEASGGYYSKNIQYFGAGTRLSVL.

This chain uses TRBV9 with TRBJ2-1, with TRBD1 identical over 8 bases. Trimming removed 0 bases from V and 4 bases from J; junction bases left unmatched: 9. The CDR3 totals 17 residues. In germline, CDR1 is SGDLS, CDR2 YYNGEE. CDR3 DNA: TGTGCCAGCAGCGTAGTACCGGGGCAGGGGGCTTACAATGAGCAGTTCTTC. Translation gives CASSVVPGQGAYNEQFF.